Presented here are 29 T cell receptor beta chains from one specimen sequenced in a study of graft-versus-host responses after intestinal transplantation (dated by TCRdb to about 2021). The method behind the library was the immunoSEQ multiplex PCR assay. TCRdb carries this immuneACCESS record with in-frame sequences only. Its versions omit some clonotypes, under half of them owing to an unresolved V gene in the studies checked, with the rest unexplained. Across this sample there are about 14,000 clones, with 90% to 95% seen only once. Of the sample, 0.55% to 0.9% is held by the ten largest clones. The source was PBMCs, collected 9 days after transplant. These receptors came from a human patient who received an intestinal transplant, so some T cells may come from the graft donor.

The chain uses TRBV4-2 and TRBJ2-7; TRBD2 is a possible D gene (5 bases). This CDR3 is built from 15 residues. Germline V lookup: CDR1 LGHNA, CDR2 YNFKEQ. V was cut by 0 bases and J by 0 bases, with 9 bases left in between. DNA for the CDR3: TGTGCCAGCAGCCAAGAAACGGACTCCTCCTACGAGCAGTACTTC. It translates to CASSQETDSSYEQYF.

The rearrangement joins TRBV7-9 to TRBJ2-1, with a weak D call TRBD2 (5 bases). The CDR3 covers 13 residues. Germline values: CDR1 SEHNR, CDR2 FQNEAQ (reference sequence). Trimming took 11 bases from V and 2 from J, leaving 13 bases between them. CDR3 amino acids: CASSAGTYNEQFF. As DNA, the CDR3 is TGTGCCTCGAGCGCGGGCACCTACAATGAGCAGTTCTTC.

This clone was seen only a few times. This chain uses TRBV19 with TRBJ2-1; D perhaps matches TRBD2 (5 bases). Germline V gene sequence: CDR1 LNHDA, CDR2 SQIVND (reference sequence). The CDR3 consists of 12 residues. With 8 bases removed from V and 4 bases from J, the gap between germline ends came to 9 bases. The chain's CDR3 is CASRRGYNEQFF. CDR3 bases: TGTGCCAGTCGCCGGGGTTACAATGAGCAGTTCTTC.

This rearrangement joins TRBV15 to TRBJ2-7; D is unclear. Per the germline V gene, CDR1 is LNHNV and CDR2 is YYDKDF (reference sequence). V was clipped by 3 bases and J by 0 bases, with 12 bases between them. The CDR3 consists of 15 residues. This chain's CDR3 is CATSRSAGSSYEQYF. The CDR3 region has the DNA TGTGCCACCAGCAGGTCCGCCGGTAGCTCCTACGAGCAGTACTTC.

This chain connects TRBV11-2 to TRBJ2-3, with 8 positions matching TRBD1. Germline CDR1 reads SGHAT; CDR2 reads FQNNGV. This CDR3 region has 16 residues. V gave up 2 bases and J gave up 2 bases; unmatched junction bases: 6. In DNA, the CDR3 is TGTGCCAGCAGCTTAAGGACAGGGACGAACACAGATACGCAGTATTTT. It specifies CASSLRTGTNTDTQYF.

The gene calls are TRBV30 and TRBJ2-7; no clear D gene. The CDR3 runs 13 residues. The V and J ends lost 4 bases and 6 bases respectively, with 16 bases between them. Germline V gives CDR1 GTSNPN, CDR2 SVGIG (reference sequence). CDR3 nucleotides: TGTGCCTGGATGGGTGGGAAGGGTCTCGAGCAGTACTTC. Translation: CAWMGGKGLEQYF.

This clone was detected only a few times. This chain uses TRBV4-1 with TRBJ2-7, with D unclear. V was clipped by 5 bases and J by 0 bases, with 8 bases between them. Germline assignment: CDR1 MGHRA and CDR2 YSYEKL. CDR3 length: 13 residues. CDR3 amino acids: CASSYGPSYEQYF. DNA of the CDR3: TGCGCCAGCAGCTACGGACCCTCCTACGAGCAGTACTTC.

J is TRBJ2-2 and V is TRBV27; 9 nucleotides align to TRBD2. The ends lost 5 bases at V and 1 base at J; junction bases unmatched: 5. Germline CDR1 and CDR2: MNHEY and SMNVEV (reference sequence). This CDR3 region has 16 residues. In DNA form, the CDR3 reads TGTGCCAGCAGTATGCTAGCGGGACTGAACACCGGGGAGCTGTTTTTT. It translates to CASSMLAGLNTGELFF.

The chain combines TRBV19 with TRBJ1-2, with a tentative D call TRBD1 (6 bases). This CDR3 is built from 16 residues. CDR1 and CDR2 (germline): LNHDA, SQIVND (reference sequence). V lost 0 bases and J lost 8, with 19 bases in between. The CDR3 bases are TGTGCCAGTAGTATAGATCGAAGGCAGGGGAGAGGAGGCTACACCTTC. Translating gives CASSIDRRQGRGGYTF.

The chain recombines TRBV4-1 with TRBJ2-7, with 8 bases fitting TRBD2. CDR3 length: 14 amino acids. Germline V gene data show CDR1 as MGHRA and CDR2 as YSYEKL. The junction had 4 bases not matched to a gene; V was cut back by 0 bases and J by 6 bases. The CDR3 sequence is CASSQDPLAGEQYF. The CDR3 coding sequence is TGCGCCAGCAGCCAAGACCCCCTAGCGGGCGAGCAGTACTTC.

The CDR3 DNA sequence: TGTGCCAGCAGTCCTAGACAGCTTAGGGGGGAGCTGTTTTTT. Protein sequence: CASSPRQLRGELFF. This chain connects TRBV28 to TRBJ2-2; perhaps TRBD1 as D (5 bases). V was trimmed by 5 bases and J by 8 bases, leaving 15 bases between them. The CDR3 is 14 amino acids. Germline V CDR1 and CDR2: MDHEN, SYDVKM.

This chain uses TRBV6-1 with TRBJ1-1; 9 nucleotides line up with TRBD1. The V gene end was trimmed by 4 bases and the J gene end by 2 bases; junction bases not matched to a gene: 11. The CDR3 runs 17 residues. Germline V gene sequence: CDR1 MNHNS, CDR2 SASEGT. CDR3 DNA sequence: TGTGCCAGCAGTGGGGCCTACGGGACAGGGTCTAACACTGAAGCTTTCTTT. The encoded protein is CASSGAYGTGSNTEAFF.

The chain links TRBV10-1 to TRBJ2-1; 8 positions agree with TRBD2. The ends lost 3 bases at V and 4 bases at J; junction bases unmatched: 14. The V gene's germline CDR1 is WNHNN and CDR2 SYGVQD (reference sequence). This CDR3 has 18 amino acids. CDR3 DNA: TGCGCCAGCAGTGATCCACAAGCGGGAGTTGGGGGGTACAATGAGCAGTTCTTC. Translation: CASSDPQAGVGGYNEQFF.

J is TRBJ2-3 and V is TRBV28; a possible D gene is TRBD2 (6 bases). V shed 2 bases and J shed 3 bases, with 12 bases lying between them. Germline CDR1 and CDR2: MDHEN and SYDVKM. CDR3 length equals 15 residues. The CDR3 DNA reads TGTGCCAGCAGTTTACCCACCCGGGGGACAGATACGCAGTATTTT. Translated: CASSLPTRGTDTQYF. Using reference TRBV28 and TRBJ2-3 for the parts outside the CDR3, the full variable domain is DVKVTQSSRYLVKRTGEKVFLECVQDMDHENMFWYRQDPGLGLRLIYFSYDVKMKEKGDIPEGYSVSREKKERFSLILESASTNQTSMYLCASSLPTRGTDTQYFGPGTRLTVL.

This rearrangement joins TRBV7-2 to TRBJ2-7; D is uncertain. This CDR3 is built from 17 residues. V was shortened by 7 bases and J by 0 bases, with 22 bases between the two germline ends. Germline CDR1 SGHTA, CDR2 FQGNSA. CDR3 nucleotide sequence: TGTGCCAGCACCTCTTTTGGCTTAGGGCCGAGCTCCTACGAGCAGTACTTC. Protein: CASTSFGLGPSSYEQYF.

The chain combines TRBV6-5 with TRBJ2-3; D gene unclear. Germline V gives CDR1 MNHEY, CDR2 SVGAGI. The ends were cut back, 5 bases at V and 3 bases at J, with 15 bases in the middle. This CDR3 has 15 amino acids. The CDR3 loop reads CASSPLATSTDTQYF. CDR3 nucleotide sequence: TGTGCCAGCAGTCCCTTGGCTACCTCTACAGATACGCAGTATTTT.

The chain uses TRBV7-3 and TRBJ2-4, with 7 bases that match TRBD1. Germline V gene sequence: CDR1 SGHTA, CDR2 FQGTGA. The CDR3 contains 13 residues. With 5 bases clipped from V and 7 bases from J, the junction kept 5 bases outside the gene matches. The CDR3 DNA reads TGTGCCAGCAGCCCCAGACAGGGTAACATTCAGTACTTC. As protein: CASSPRQGNIQYF.

The chain carries TRBV7-9 and TRBJ2-5; possible D gene TRBD2, 5 bases. Trimming took off 5 bases at V and 5 bases at J, with 15 bases between the two ends. CDR1 and CDR2 (germline): SEHNR, FQNEAQ (reference sequence). This CDR3 spans 14 amino acids. Written as DNA, the CDR3 is TGTGCCAGCAGCCCGATCTTAGCGTCGGAGACCCAGTACTTC. Protein product: CASSPILASETQYF. The whole variable domain, remainder taken from reference TRBV7-9 and TRBJ2-5, is DTGVSQNPRHKITKRGQNVTFRCDPISEHNRLYWYRQTLGQGPEFLTYFQNEAQLEKSRLLSDRFSAERPKGSFSTLEIQRTEQGDSAMYLCASSPILASETQYFGPGTRLLVL.

This chain joins TRBV30 and TRBJ2-5, with no clear D. Trimming removed 2 bases at V and 2 bases at J, with 6 bases between. CDR3 length: 12 amino acids. Germline V CDR1 and CDR2: GTSNPN, SVGIG (reference sequence). CDR3 nucleotides: TGTGCCTGGAGTAAACAGCAAGAGACCCAGTACTTC. Its protein product is CAWSKQQETQYF. Full variable domain (remainder filled in from reference TRBV30 and TRBJ2-5): SQTIHQWPATLVQPVGSPLSLECTVEGTSNPNLYWYRQAAGRGLQLLFYSVGIGQISSEVPQNLSASRPQDRQFILSSKKLLLSDSGFYLCAWSKQQETQYFGPGTRLLVL.

The chain combines TRBV21-1 with TRBJ1-3. TRBV21-1 is listed as a pseudogene. The CDR3 totals 16 residues. CDR3 protein: CASSRTAYLAGNTIYF. The CDR3 nucleotides are TGTGCCAGCAGTCGGACTGCCTATTTAGCTGGAAACACCATATATTTT.

The rearrangement uses TRBV18 and TRBJ2-7; D is unclear. The germline V and J ends were trimmed by 0 bases and 0 bases, with 3 bases remaining between them. Germline CDR1 and CDR2: KGHSH and LQKENI. CDR3 size: 13 residues. The CDR3 DNA reads as TGTGCCAGCTCACCACCCAGCTCCTACGAGCAGTACTTC. Its translation: CASSPPSSYEQYF.

This rearrangement joins TRBV5-6 to TRBJ2-7, with TRBD1 matching 10 bases. This CDR3 is 14 amino acids long. J was trimmed by 6 bases and V by 4 bases; bases with no gene match: 7. Germline assignment: CDR1 SGHDT and CDR2 YYEEEE. CDR3 in DNA: TGTGCCAGCAGCACAAGACAGGGGGCGTTCGAGCAGTACTTC. It codes for CASSTRQGAFEQYF.

V gene TRBV9 combines with J gene TRBJ2-3, with 8 bases fitting TRBD2. Germline-derived CDR1 and CDR2 are SGDLS and YYNGEE. Trimming removed 5 bases from V and 12 bases from J; junction bases left unmatched: 5. This CDR3 comprises 11 residues. CDR3 amino acids: CASSSAGGQYF. CDR3 sequence (DNA): TGTGCCAGCAGTTCGGCGGGAGGTCAGTATTTT.

Only one count was recorded for this clone. In nucleotides, the CDR3 is TGCGCCAGCAGTTATCCAGGGAACACTGAAGCTTTCTTT. Translated, it gives CASSYPGNTEAFF. The chain joins TRBV5-1 to TRBJ1-1; D call uncertain. V was pared by 5 bases and J by 1 base, with 9 bases between. Germline assignment: CDR1 SGHRS and CDR2 YFSETQ. The CDR3 totals 13 residues.

In this sample, this clone turned up once. CDR3: CASSLGGAATEAFF. In DNA form, the CDR3 reads TGTGCCAGCAGCCTTGGGGGGGCGGCCACTGAAGCTTTCTTT. V and J are TRBV11-2 and TRBJ1-1, with a possible D match to TRBD1 (6 bases). CDR3 size: 14 residues. Germline CDR1 SGHAT, CDR2 FQNNGV. V lost 5 bases and J 4 bases, leaving 14 bases between the germline ends.

The chain employs TRBV5-5 and TRBJ2-7; the D gene is possibly TRBD2 (5 bases). CDR1 is SGHKS, CDR2 YYEKEE, per germline (reference sequence). This CDR3 is 15 amino acids long. The ends were cut back, 2 bases at V and 2 bases at J, with 14 bases in the middle. The CDR3 spells CASSLSGRDPYEQYF. The CDR3 DNA follows: TGTGCCAGCAGCTTAAGCGGAAGAGACCCCTACGAGCAGTACTTC.

This clone was detected only once. The rearrangement links TRBV5-1 to TRBJ2-7; TRBD1 agrees at 10 bases. Trimming at V came to 0 bases and at J to 2 bases, leaving 2 bases not matched to a gene. The CDR3 is 15 residues long. Germline V lookup: CDR1 SGHRS, CDR2 YFSETQ. Here the CDR3 reads CASSLGTGGAYEQYF. The DNA of the CDR3 is TGCGCCAGCAGCTTGGGGACAGGGGGGGCCTACGAGCAGTACTTC.

This chain uses TRBV7-8 with TRBJ2-7; no firm D call. The CDR3 runs to 14 residues. CDR1 and CDR2 from the germline V gene are SGHVS and FQNEAQ. Trimming stripped 7 bases from V and 5 bases from J, with 18 bases between. The CDR3 DNA reads TGTGCCAGCAAAACCGGAACCATCGTCGACGAGCAGTACTTC. Translated, it gives CASKTGTIVDEQYF.

The chain has TRBV5-1 and TRBJ2-1; a weak D match, TRBD1 (7 bases). Germline loops: CDR1 SGHRS, CDR2 YFSETQ. CDR3 length: 14 amino acids. V lost 0 bases and J 6 bases, leaving 10 bases between the germline ends. For the CDR3, the DNA is TGCGCCAGCAGCTTGGGCAGGGGGGTCAATGAGCAGTTCTTC. This codes for CASSLGRGVNEQFF.